Listed here is a single T cell receptor (beta chain). Its specificity is not known. Germline V CDR1 and CDR2: SGDLS, YYNGEE. With 4 bases removed from V and 1 base from J, the gap between germline ends came to 13 bases. This CDR3 spans 15 amino acids. This sample was taken from a study of coeliac disease. Across the whole study: High-resolution HLA typing was lacking; TRBV7-2 bias was queried instead. The study's findings and limits: Lower clonality than controls marked TRB and TRG repertoires from active celiac intraepithelial and lamina propria samples. TRB repertoires were largely private, with most amino acid sequences found in only one sample.

Profiled with immunoSEQ multiplex PCR; TCRdb holds only in-frame clones, not every one. The data contain a few thousand clones, about two thirds of them singletons. The chain carries TRBV9 and TRBJ2-3, with D perhaps TRBD1 (6 bases). The sequence was collected from a woman aged 18-29 years with active celiac disease. The sequenced material came from intraepithelial lymphocytes from the gut. The CDR3 loop reads CASSPRDTRTDTQYF. CDR3 in DNA: TGTGCCAGCAGCCCCCGGGACACCCGCACAGATACGCAGTATTTT.